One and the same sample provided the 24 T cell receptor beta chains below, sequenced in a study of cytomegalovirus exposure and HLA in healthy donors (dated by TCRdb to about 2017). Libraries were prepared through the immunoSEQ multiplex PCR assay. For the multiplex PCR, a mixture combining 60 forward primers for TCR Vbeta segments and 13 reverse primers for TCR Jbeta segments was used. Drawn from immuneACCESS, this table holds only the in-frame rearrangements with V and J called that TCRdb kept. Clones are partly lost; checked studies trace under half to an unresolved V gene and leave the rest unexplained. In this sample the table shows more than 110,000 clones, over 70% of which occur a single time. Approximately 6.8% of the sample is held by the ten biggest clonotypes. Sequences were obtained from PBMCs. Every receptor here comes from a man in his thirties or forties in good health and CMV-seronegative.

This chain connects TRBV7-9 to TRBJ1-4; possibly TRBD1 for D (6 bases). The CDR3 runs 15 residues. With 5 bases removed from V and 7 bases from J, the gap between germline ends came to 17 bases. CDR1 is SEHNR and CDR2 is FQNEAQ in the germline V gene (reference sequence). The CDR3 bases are TGTGCCAGCAGCCCGATACAGGGTCGGGGTGAAAAACTGTTTTTT. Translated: CASSPIQGRGEKLFF.

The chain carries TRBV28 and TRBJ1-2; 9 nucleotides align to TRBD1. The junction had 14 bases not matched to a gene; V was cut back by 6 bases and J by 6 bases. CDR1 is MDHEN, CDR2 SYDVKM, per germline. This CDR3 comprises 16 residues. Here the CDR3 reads CASRDPQGALIDGYTF. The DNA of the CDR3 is TGTGCCAGCAGGGATCCACAGGGGGCGCTAATCGATGGCTACACCTTC.

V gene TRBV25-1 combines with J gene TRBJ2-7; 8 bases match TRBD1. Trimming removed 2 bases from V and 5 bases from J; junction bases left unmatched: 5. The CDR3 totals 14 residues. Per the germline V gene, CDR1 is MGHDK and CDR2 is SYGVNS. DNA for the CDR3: TGTGCCAGCAGTGAACAGGGGGCAATCCACGAGCAGTACTTC. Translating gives CASSEQGAIHEQYF.

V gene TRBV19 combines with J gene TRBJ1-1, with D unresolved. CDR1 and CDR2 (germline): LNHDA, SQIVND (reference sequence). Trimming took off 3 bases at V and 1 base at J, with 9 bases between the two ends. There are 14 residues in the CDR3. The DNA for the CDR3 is TGTGCCAGTAGTATTCAGGTGGGGAACACTGAAGCTTTCTTT. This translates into CASSIQVGNTEAFF.

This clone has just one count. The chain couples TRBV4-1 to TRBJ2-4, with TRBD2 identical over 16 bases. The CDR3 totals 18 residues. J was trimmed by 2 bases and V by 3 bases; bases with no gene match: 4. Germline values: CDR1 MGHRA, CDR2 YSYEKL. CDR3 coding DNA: TGCGCCAGCAGCCAGGGACTAGCGGGGGGGTCTTCCAAAAACATTCAGTACTTC. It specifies CASSQGLAGGSSKNIQYF.

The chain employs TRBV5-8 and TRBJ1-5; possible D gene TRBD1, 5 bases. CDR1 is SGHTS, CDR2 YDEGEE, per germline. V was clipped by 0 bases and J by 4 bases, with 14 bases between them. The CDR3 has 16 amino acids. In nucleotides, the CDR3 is TGTGCCAGCAGCTTGGAACCCAGACAGCGAAATCAGCCCCAGCATTTT. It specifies CASSLEPRQRNQPQHF.

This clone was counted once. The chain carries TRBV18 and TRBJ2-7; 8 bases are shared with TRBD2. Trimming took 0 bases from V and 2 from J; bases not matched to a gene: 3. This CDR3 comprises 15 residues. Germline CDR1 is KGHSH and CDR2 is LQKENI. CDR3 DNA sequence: TGTGCCAGCTCACCACCGGGCGGGGGGACCTACGAGCAGTACTTC. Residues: CASSPPGGGTYEQYF.

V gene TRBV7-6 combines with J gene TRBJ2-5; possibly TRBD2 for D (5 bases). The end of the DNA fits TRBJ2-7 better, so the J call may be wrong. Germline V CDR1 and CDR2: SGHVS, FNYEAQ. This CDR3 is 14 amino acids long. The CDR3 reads CASSSRTGSYEQYF. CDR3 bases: TGTGCCAGCAGCTCCCGGACGGGATCCTACGAGCAGTACTTC.

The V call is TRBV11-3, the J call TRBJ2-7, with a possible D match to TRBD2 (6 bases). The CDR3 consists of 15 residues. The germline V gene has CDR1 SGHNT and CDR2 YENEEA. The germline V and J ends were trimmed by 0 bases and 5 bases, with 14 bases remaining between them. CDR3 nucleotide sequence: TGTGCCAGCAGCTTAGATGCTGGCGGGACTGACGAGCAGTACTTC. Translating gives CASSLDAGGTDEQYF. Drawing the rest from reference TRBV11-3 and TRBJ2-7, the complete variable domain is EAGVVQSPRYKIIEKKQPVAFWCNPISGHNTLYWYLQNLGQGPELLIRYENEEAVDDSQLPKDRFSAERLKGVDSTLKIQPAELGDSAVYLCASSLDAGGTDEQYFGPGTRLTVT.

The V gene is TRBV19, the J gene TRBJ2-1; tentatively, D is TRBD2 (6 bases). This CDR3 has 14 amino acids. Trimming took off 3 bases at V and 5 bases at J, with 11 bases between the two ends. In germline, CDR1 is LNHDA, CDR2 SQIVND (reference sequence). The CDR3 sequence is CASSMGGTNNEQFF. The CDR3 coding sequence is TGTGCCAGTAGTATGGGCGGGACGAACAATGAGCAGTTCTTC. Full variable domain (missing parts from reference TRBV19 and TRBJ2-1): DGGITQSPKYLFRKEGQNVTLSCEQNLNHDAMYWYRQDPGQGLRLIYYSQIVNDFQKGDIAEGYSVSREKKESFPLTVTSAQKNPTAFYLCASSMGGTNNEQFFGPGTRLTVL.

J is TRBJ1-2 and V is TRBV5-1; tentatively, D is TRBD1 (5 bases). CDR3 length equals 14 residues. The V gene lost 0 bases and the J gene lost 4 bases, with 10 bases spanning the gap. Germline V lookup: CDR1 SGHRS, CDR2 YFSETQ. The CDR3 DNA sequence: TGCGCCAGCAGCTTGGGGAGGGGCACCTATGGCTACACCTTC. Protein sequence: CASSLGRGTYGYTF.

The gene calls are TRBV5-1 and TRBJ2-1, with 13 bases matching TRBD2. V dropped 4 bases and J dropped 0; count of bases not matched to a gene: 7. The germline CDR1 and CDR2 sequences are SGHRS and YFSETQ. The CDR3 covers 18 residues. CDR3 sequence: CASSGGTSGDRSYNEQFF. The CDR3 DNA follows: TGCGCCAGCAGCGGTGGGACTAGCGGGGACCGCTCCTACAATGAGCAGTTCTTC.

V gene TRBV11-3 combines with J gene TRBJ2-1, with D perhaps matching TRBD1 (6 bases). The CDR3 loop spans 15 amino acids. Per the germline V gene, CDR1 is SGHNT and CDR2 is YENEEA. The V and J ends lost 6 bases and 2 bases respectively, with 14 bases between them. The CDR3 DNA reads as TGTGCCAGCAGTCAGAACAGGGTTGCCTACAATGAGCAGTTCTTC. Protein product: CASSQNRVAYNEQFF.

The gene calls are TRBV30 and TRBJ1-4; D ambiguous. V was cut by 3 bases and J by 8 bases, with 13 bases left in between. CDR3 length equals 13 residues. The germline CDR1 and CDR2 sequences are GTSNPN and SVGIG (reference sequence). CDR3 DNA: TGTGCCTGGAGCGGTATGGGAGCCGAAAAACTGTTTTTT. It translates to CAWSGMGAEKLFF. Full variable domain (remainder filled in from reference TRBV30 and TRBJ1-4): SQTIHQWPATLVQPVGSPLSLECTVEGTSNPNLYWYRQAAGRGLQLLFYSVGIGQISSEVPQNLSASRPQDRQFILSSKKLLLSDSGFYLCAWSGMGAEKLFFGSGTQLSVL.

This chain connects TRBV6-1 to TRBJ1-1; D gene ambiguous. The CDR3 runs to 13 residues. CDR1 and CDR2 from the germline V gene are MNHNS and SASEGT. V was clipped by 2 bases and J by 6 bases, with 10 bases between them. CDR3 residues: CASSESFRAEAFF. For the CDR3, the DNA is TGTGCCAGCAGTGAATCCTTCCGGGCTGAAGCTTTCTTT.

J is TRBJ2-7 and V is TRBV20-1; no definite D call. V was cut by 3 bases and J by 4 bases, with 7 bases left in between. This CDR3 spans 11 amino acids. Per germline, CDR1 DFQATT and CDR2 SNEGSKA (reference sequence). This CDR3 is CSASGSYEQYF. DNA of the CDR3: TGCAGTGCTAGTGGCAGTTACGAGCAGTACTTC.

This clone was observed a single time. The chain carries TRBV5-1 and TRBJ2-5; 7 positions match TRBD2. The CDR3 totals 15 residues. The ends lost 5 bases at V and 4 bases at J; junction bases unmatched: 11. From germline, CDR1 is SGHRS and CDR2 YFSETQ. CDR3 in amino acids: CASRPATGGGETQYF. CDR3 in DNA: TGCGCCAGCAGGCCAGCCACTGGGGGGGGAGAGACCCAGTACTTC.

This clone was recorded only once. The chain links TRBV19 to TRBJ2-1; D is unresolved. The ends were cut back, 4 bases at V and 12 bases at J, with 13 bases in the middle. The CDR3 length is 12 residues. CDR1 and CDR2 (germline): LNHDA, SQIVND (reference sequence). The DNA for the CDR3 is TGTGCCAGTAGTAATGATCCCTGGCCGCAGTTCTTC. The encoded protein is CASSNDPWPQFF. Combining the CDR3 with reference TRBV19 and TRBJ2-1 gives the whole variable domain DGGITQSPKYLFRKEGQNVTLSCEQNLNHDAMYWYRQDPGQGLRLIYYSQIVNDFQKGDIAEGYSVSREKKESFPLTVTSAQKNPTAFYLCASSNDPWPQFFGPGTRLTVL.

CDR3: CASSLEVGGGTYGSGYTF. CDR3 bases: TGCGCCAGCAGCTTGGAGGTTGGGGGGGGCACTTATGGAAGTGGCTACACCTTC. The rearrangement links TRBV5-1 to TRBJ1-2; D perhaps matches TRBD1 (6 bases). CDR3 length: 18 residues. From germline, CDR1 is SGHRS and CDR2 YFSETQ. With 0 bases removed from V and 7 bases from J, the gap between germline ends came to 25 bases.

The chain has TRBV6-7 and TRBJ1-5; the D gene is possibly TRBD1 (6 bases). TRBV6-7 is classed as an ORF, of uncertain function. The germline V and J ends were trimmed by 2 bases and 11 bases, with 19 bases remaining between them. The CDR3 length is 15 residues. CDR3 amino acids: CASSYVPRGHSAQHF. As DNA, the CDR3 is TGTGCCAGCAGTTACGTTCCCAGGGGTCACTCAGCCCAGCATTTT.

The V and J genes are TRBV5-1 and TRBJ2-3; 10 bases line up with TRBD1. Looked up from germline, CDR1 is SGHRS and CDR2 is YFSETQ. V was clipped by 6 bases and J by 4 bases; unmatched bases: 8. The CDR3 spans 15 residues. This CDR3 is CASTRQGAEADTQYF. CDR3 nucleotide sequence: TGCGCCAGCACACGACAGGGGGCGGAAGCAGATACGCAGTATTTT.

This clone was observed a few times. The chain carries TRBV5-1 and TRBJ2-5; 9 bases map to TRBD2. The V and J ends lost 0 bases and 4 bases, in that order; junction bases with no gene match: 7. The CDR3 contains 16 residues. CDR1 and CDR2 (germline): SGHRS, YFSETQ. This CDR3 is CASSLGSDSGGETQYF. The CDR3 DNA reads TGCGCCAGCAGCTTGGGCTCAGATAGCGGGGGAGAGACCCAGTACTTC.

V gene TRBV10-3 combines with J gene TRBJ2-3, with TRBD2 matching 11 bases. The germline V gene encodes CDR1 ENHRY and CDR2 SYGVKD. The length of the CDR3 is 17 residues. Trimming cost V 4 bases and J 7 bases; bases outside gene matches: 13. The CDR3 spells CAISAPGLAGGGHTQYF. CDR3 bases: TGTGCCATCAGTGCCCCGGGGCTAGCGGGAGGTGGGCATACGCAGTATTTT.

This chain's CDR3 is CASSESGGREQFF. The CDR3 DNA reads as TGTGCCAGCAGTGAATCGGGCGGGAGGGAGCAGTTCTTC. The chain recombines TRBV25-1 with TRBJ2-1, with 8 bases aligning to TRBD2. V lost 1 base to trimming and J lost 10 bases; unmatched junction nucleotides: 3. Germline CDR1 reads MGHDK; CDR2 reads SYGVNS. CDR3 size: 13 residues.